The clone carrying this TCR beta chain was seen a handful of times. This sample was taken from a study of spatial heterogeneity in lung cancer. Using its own MiXCR run on the 5' RACE reads, TCRdb lists one record per CDR3 protein. The sample has around 25,000 distinct CDR3 sequences, around 9.6% seen once. The germline gives CDR1 MNHEY, CDR2 SMNVEV (reference sequence). V lost 4 bases and J lost 4; bases outside the gene matches: 5. The CDR3 contains 15 residues. The time point is: blood at routine non-recurrence follow-up after resection. The genes are TRBV27 and TRBJ2-2; 8 nucleotides align to TRBD1. This clonotype originated in a male donor with early-stage non-small cell lung cancer. The source material was PBMCs, sampled at follow-up. CDR3 sequence reads: CASSSLTGVTGELFF. The CDR3 DNA reads as TGTGCCAGCAGTTCGTTGACAGGGGTCACCGGGGAGCTGTTTTTT.